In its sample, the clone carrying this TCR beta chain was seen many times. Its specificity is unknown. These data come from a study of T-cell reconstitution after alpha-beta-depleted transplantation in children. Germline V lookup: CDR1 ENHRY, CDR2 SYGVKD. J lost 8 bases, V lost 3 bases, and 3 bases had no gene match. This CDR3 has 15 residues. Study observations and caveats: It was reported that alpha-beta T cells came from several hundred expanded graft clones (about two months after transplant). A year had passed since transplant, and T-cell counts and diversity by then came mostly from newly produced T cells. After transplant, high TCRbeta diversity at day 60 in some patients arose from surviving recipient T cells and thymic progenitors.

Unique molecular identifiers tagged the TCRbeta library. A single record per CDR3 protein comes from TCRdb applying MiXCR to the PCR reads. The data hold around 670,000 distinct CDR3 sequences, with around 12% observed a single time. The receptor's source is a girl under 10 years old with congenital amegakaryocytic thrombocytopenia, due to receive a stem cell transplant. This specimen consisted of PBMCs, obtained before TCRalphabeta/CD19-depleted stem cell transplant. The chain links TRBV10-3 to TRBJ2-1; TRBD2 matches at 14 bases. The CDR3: CAISETTSGRDEQFF. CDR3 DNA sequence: TGTGCCATCAGTGAAACGACTAGCGGGAGGGATGAGCAGTTCTTC.